This T cell receptor beta chain derives from a study of cytomegalovirus exposure and HLA in healthy donors (dated by TCRdb to about 2017). Describing the broader study: An earlier analysis of some 500 of the donors reported more than 250 Gb of sequence data and roughly 100 million unique TCR beta sequences from about 200 million T cells. A later genetic analysis used genome-wide SNP genotypes for 398 of the 666 donors, treating that subset as a discovery cohort. Among the roughly 390 genotyped donors, approximately 77% belonged to the genetic ancestry cluster associated with self-reported Caucasian donors. Among under 450 genotyped donors of the cohort, an average of approximately 240,000 unique TCR beta nucleotide sequences were sequenced per donor, roughly a sixth of them non-productive. A later analysis re-examined previously published TCR beta repertoires from 600 to 700 donors and added high-resolution HLA genotyping to investigate patterns of TCR occurrence. An earlier analysis of several hundred of the donors applied high-throughput TCR beta sequencing to assess whether each TCR beta V gene segment acted as functional or pseudogenic. The study was designed to test whether signatures of past pathogen exposure could be identified by cataloging public T cell receptors. An early release covering roughly 640 HLA-typed donors comprised approximately 300 gigabases of sequencing data and around 86 million unique TCR sequences. About 5 DR-DQ haplotypes were handled as single units for association and clustering, since linkage in the cohort was strong. Rather than using new phenotypic data, the later analysis identified candidate immune exposures from TCR beta sequences and from how often those sequences occurred across donors. The T cell repertoires of under 750 subjects were profiled by immunosequencing and related to cytomegalovirus serostatus. High-throughput TCR immunosequencing, statistical association of individual TCRs with disease status, and machine learning were combined to predict cytomegalovirus infection status. Typing coverage varied by locus: about 620-630 donors for A, B, C, DRB1 and DQB1; approximately 560 for DQA1; 600 to 610 for DPA1; around 450 for DPB1. Donor age, sex, ethnicity and CMV serostatus were compiled alongside the repertoire data. Every repertoire in the discovery cohort had been generated on one and the same sequencing platform. HLA typing included class I and class II loci at four-digit resolution. A separate validation cohort of approximately 130 different subjects was used in addition to the roughly 670-subject first cohort.

Libraries were made using the immunoSEQ multiplex PCR assay. The multiplex PCR relied on a mix of 60 forward primers for TCR Vbeta segments and 13 reverse primers for TCR Jbeta segments. The CDR3 region of rearranged TCR beta genes was amplified from genomic DNA with a multiplex PCR assay. Amplified TCR beta libraries were sequenced as 87-base-pair reads on the Illumina HiSeq System. For the original study's pipeline: A later analysis tallied roughly 80 million unique TCR beta chains across the 610 or so repertoires, and around 10 million of those chains were shared by two or more donors. A nearest-neighbor algorithm error-corrected the raw reads and collapsed the reads into unique sequences, merging closely related sequences to remove PCR and sequencing errors. CDR3 sequences were aligned to IMGT reference sequences to assign V, D and J gene segments. Each retained sequence needed at least a six-nucleotide match to both a V gene segment and a J gene segment. Rearrangements were classified as productive when the CDR3 lacked stop codons and remained in frame with V and J, and all other rearrangements were classified as non-productive. CDR3 was defined by IMGT convention, running from the second conserved V-encoded cysteine to the conserved J-encoded phenylalanine. The earlier analysis of about 570 of the donors excluded any sequence lacking an unambiguous match to a single V gene segment. In an earlier analysis of about 590 of the donors, a V segment was called functional when productive rearrangements were above 56.7%, and segregating when the standard deviation between donors exceeded 5%. A statistical classification framework was developed to diagnose cytomegalovirus status using the catalog of TCR beta chain sequences. A later analysis assigned V and J genes by comparing TCR nucleotide sequences with IMGT/GENE-DB human TR gene sequences. The TCRdist pipeline was used in a later analysis to assign CDR3 sequences and most-parsimonious VDJ recombination scenarios. In a later analysis, each TCR beta chain was defined by its CDR3 amino acid sequence together with its V-gene family, and reads lacking a unique V-gene family were excluded. As a way to deal with suspected cross-contamination and a sequencing artifact, a later analysis dropped more than 500 nucleotide sequences that were highly shared and had low generation probability. For each public chain, a later analysis derived a clonal expansion index from normalized ranks of inferred template counts within each repertoire. In a later analysis, generation probabilities were computed with a VDJ recombination model fitted to out-of-frame rearrangements, and the resulting probabilities were checked against IGoR. A later analysis scored TCR-TCR, TCR-HLA and TCR-CMV co-occurrence with hypergeometric tests, applying a repertoire-size bias correction to TCR pairs. In a later analysis, false discovery rates were estimated by permuting HLA or CMV assignments 20 times. In a later analysis, co-occurring TCRs were grouped using DBSCAN, and TCRdist sequence similarity was added for clustering within HLA-allele-positive subsets. Repertoires with fewer than 30,000 or more than 120,000 public chains were left out of co-occurrence clustering, as were about 5 repertoires with anomalous nucleotide sharing. TCRdb retrieved this table from immuneACCESS and kept in-frame rearrangements only. Not all clones are present; in checked studies, unresolved V genes account for under half, and no reason is known for the remainder. V and J calls and clone size are those listed in that table; D and trimming were worked out from the DNA. This sample holds approximately 110,000 clones; about 81% were observed only once. Roughly 0.99% of the sample goes to the ten largest clones.

Overall study outcomes, separate from this receptor: Correlated functional status among segregating V segments might reflect linkage disequilibrium, but an unknown experimental factor could not be ruled out. A later analysis found that TCR association rates varied across HLA loci, with DRB1 alleles showing the most associated TCRs and HLA-C alleles the fewest. Roughly uniform sequencing depth across donors was assumed in presence/absence analyses, although this assumption may not hold. Most CMV-associated TCR beta chains appeared to be HLA-restricted in a later analysis, and the HLA associations seemed to be driven largely by CMV exposure. At a false discovery rate of 0.05, a later analysis linked roughly 17,000 TCR beta sequences to specific HLA alleles. A cluster of highly shared sequence variants was judged likely to be a technical artifact of the sequencing pipeline. The only immune exposure information available for the cohort was CMV serostatus. Compared with the approximately 670-donor mean, donors in an Asian-associated ancestry cluster had fewer N-insertions in productive TCRs, according to a later genetic analysis. Across donors, most TCR sequences were observed very rarely, whereas some public TCRs were present in many individuals. A later analysis found that HLA-associated TCR beta chains were more clonally expanded and had lower generation probabilities than equally common non-associated chains. HLA typing was unavailable for some donors at each locus, so association tests used only the typed subset. The classifier was reported to diagnose cytomegalovirus status with high specificity and sensitivity in both the original and validation cohorts. Broadly in line with IMGT annotations, most TCR beta V segments showed up in productive rearrangements about 87% or about 30% of the time in an earlier analysis of 587 of the donors. A later analysis reported that several top co-occurrence clusters appeared linked to parvovirus B19, influenza, CMV and Epstein-Barr virus. A few of the identified cytomegalovirus-associated TCR beta chains were confirmed in vitro to be specific for cytomegalovirus antigens. V-gene and J-gene trimming of TCR beta chains was associated with a missense DCLRE1C variant in a later genetic analysis, and the association was replicated in an independent cohort. Because counts were too low, seventeen rarely observed V segments, including chromosome 9 orphons, were left out of the earlier analysis of 587 of the donors. The study gave a list of roughly 150 TCR beta chains associated with cytomegalovirus. Strong co-occurrence of HLA alleles, especially DR and DQ, made assigning TCR associations to individual alleles difficult. The authors suggested that the approach could potentially be extended to other disease states and immunological phenotypes. In this cohort, only TCR beta chains were sequenced, and detectable features were limited by the absence of alpha or paired-chain data. A further reported finding was that TCR beta sequences accurately predicted the HLA-A and HLA-B alleles for most subjects in the first cohort.

In total, approximately 690 healthy bone marrow donors made up the cohort. Cohort members were all nominally healthy when sampled, although unrecorded immune exposures were likely present. The donor tested CMV seronegative and was one of the 352 seronegative cohort members. Every donor gave a peripheral blood sample, and the peripheral blood mononuclear cells from that sample were used for TCR beta sequencing. Genomic DNA extraction from the blood cell samples was performed with the Qiagen DNeasy Blood Extraction Kit. About this clone itself: It has no known antigen specificity. Base quality data are lacking; no much larger clone is found one base away.

Sequenced: PBMCs. This TCR was recovered from a woman aged 30 to 39 in good health and CMV-seronegative.

The DNA sequence follows: TGTGCCAGCAGCCGACAGGGCAAAGGGAATTCACCCCTCCACTTT. It is translated as CASSRQGKGNSPLHF. The chain is encoded by TRBV2 joined to TRBJ1-6; 7 junctional bases match TRBD1. The germline V gene sets CDR1 to SNHLY and CDR2 to FYNNEI. Trimming leaves V shorter by 6 bases and J shorter by 7 bases, with the junction holding 9 bases beyond the gene matches. The CDR3 covers 15 residues, taking in both the cysteine and the phenylalanine. The CDR3 DNA has 45 bases and is translated from base 1. When the CDR3 is completed using the reference TRBV2 and TRBJ1-6 genes on either side, the full variable domain is EPEVTQTPSHQVTQMGQEVILRCVPISNHLYFYWYRQILGQKVEFLVSFYNNEISEKSEIFDDQFSVERPDGSNFTLKIRSTKLEDSAMYFCASSRQGKGNSPLHFGNGTRLTVT.